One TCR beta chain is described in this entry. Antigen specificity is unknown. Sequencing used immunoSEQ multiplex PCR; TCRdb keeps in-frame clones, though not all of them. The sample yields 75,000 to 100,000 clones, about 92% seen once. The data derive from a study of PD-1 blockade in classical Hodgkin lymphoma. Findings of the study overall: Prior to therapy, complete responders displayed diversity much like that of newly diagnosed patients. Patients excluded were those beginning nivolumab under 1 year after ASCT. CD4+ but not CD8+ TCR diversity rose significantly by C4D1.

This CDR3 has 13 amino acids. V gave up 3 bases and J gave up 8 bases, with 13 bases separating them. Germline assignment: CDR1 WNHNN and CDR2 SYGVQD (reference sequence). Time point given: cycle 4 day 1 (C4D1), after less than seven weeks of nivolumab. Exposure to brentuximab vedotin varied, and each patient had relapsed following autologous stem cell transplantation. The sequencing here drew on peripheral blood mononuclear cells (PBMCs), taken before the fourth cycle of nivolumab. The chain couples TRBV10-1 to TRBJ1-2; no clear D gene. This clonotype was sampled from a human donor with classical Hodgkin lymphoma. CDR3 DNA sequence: TGCGCCAGCAGTGACCTCGAACGTGGAGGCTACACCTTC. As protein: CASSDLERGGYTF.